This entry lists 14 T cell receptor beta chains sequenced from one sample in a study of early T cells in non-severe SARS-CoV-2 infection. From the 5' RACE reads, TCRdb called clonotypes with MiXCR, one entry per CDR3 protein. The table records approximately 27,000 distinct CDR3 sequences, around 5.8% of them present only once. The source material was whole blood. Receptor source: an adult who was a healthcare worker with PCR-confirmed SARS-CoV-2 infection or an uninfected control (not recorded which).

The table lists this clonotype with many counts. The chain recombines TRBV18 with TRBJ2-3, with 9 bases fitting TRBD2. Unmatched junction bases numbered 8, after V lost 6 bases and J lost 1 base. Germline CDR1 reads KGHSH; CDR2 reads LQKENI. The CDR3 totals 16 residues. This CDR3 is CASSPQLAGGTDTQYF. The DNA of the CDR3 is TGTGCCAGCTCGCCCCAATTAGCGGGAGGCACAGATACGCAGTATTTT. Full variable domain (rest looked up from reference TRBV18 and TRBJ2-3): NAGVMQNPRHLVRRRGQEARLRCSPMKGHSHVYWYRQLPEEGLKFMVYLQKENIIDESGMPKERFSAEFPKEGPSILRIQQVVRGDSAAYFCASSPQLAGGTDTQYFGPGTRLTVL.

This clonotype was seen many times. This chain connects TRBV11-2 to TRBJ2-7; the D is unclear. Germline V gene data show CDR1 as SGHAT and CDR2 as FQNNGV. The CDR3 spans 13 residues. Trimming took off 3 bases at V and 3 bases at J, with 9 bases between the two ends. The CDR3 DNA follows: TGTGCCAGCAGCTTGGCCGGGCGCTACGAGCAGTACTTC. Translation: CASSLAGRYEQYF.

This clonotype was seen many times. The chain employs TRBV7-9 and TRBJ1-1; D is possibly TRBD1 (5 bases). Trimming took 2 bases from V and 5 from J, leaving 9 bases between them. This CDR3 has 13 residues. CDR1 and CDR2 from the germline V gene are SEHNR and FQNEAQ (reference sequence). As DNA, the CDR3 is TGTGCCAGCAGCTTAAAAGGGGAAACTGAAGCTTTCTTT. Translating it yields CASSLKGETEAFF.

This clonotype occurred many times. The gene calls are TRBV12-3 or TRBV12-4 and TRBJ1-2, with D unresolved. Trimming removed 6 bases at V and 0 bases at J, with 11 bases between. The CDR3 spans 14 residues. The CDR3 loop is CASSSGRANYGYTF. The CDR3, as DNA: TGTGCCAGCAGCTCAGGAAGAGCTAACTATGGCTACACCTTC.

In this sample, this clonotype turned up many times. V gene TRBV6-1 combines with J gene TRBJ1-1; D gene uncertain. Deletions cut 6 bases from V and 4 bases from J, with 12 bases between. This CDR3 contains 13 residues. CDR1 MNHNS and CDR2 SASEGT come from the germline V gene. The CDR3, as DNA: TGTGCCAGCAGCTCCAAGGGTGGCACTGAAGCTTTCTTT. Translating it yields CASSSKGGTEAFF.

V gene TRBV5-1 combines with J gene TRBJ2-2, with 11 bases that match TRBD2. The CDR3 has 16 residues. Germline V lookup: CDR1 SGHRS, CDR2 YFSETQ. V dropped 4 bases and J dropped 4; count of bases not matched to a gene: 6. DNA for the CDR3: TGCGCCAGCAGCCCGCTAGCGGGGGGCCCCACCGGGGAGCTGTTTTTT. It is translated as CASSPLAGGPTGELFF.

This clonotype occurred many times. The V gene is TRBV6-5, the J gene TRBJ1-2, with 7 bases matching TRBD1. Germline values: CDR1 MNHEY, CDR2 SVGAGI. The CDR3 has 15 amino acids. V lost 5 bases, J lost 2 bases, and 8 bases stayed unmatched. Written as DNA, the CDR3 is TGTGCCAGCAGTGGCCGGGGACAGTCAAACTATGGCTACACCTTC. Residues: CASSGRGQSNYGYTF.

This clonotype occurred many times. This chain uses TRBV7-8 with TRBJ2-1; no clear D gene. Germline loops: CDR1 SGHVS, CDR2 FQNEAQ. The CDR3 runs 17 residues. Trimming shortened V by 0 bases and J by 1 base, and 13 bases separated the two germline ends. The chain's CDR3 is CASSLAKVKTSYNEQFF. The CDR3 nucleotides are TGTGCCAGCAGCTTAGCGAAGGTTAAGACGTCCTACAATGAGCAGTTCTTC.

Judged by abundance, this clonotype is medium-sized. J is TRBJ2-1 and V is TRBV5-8, with 14 bases fitting TRBD2. The V segment lost 4 bases and the J segment 10 bases; nucleotides outside the gene matches: 7. CDR3 length: 15 amino acids. CDR1 and CDR2 from the germline V gene are SGHTS and YDEGEE. CDR3 nucleotide sequence: TGTGCCAGCAGCCCAGGACTAGCGGGAGGCCAGGAGCAGTTCTTC. The encoded protein is CASSPGLAGGQEQFF.

This clonotype occurred a few times. The genes are TRBV7-9 and TRBJ1-1; D might be TRBD1 (5 bases). V was cut by 1 base and J by 1 base, with 13 bases left in between. Germline V gene lookup returns CDR1 SEHNR and CDR2 FQNEAQ (reference sequence). The CDR3 runs 16 residues. CDR3 in amino acids: CASSLGSAGRNTEAFF. The CDR3 DNA is TGTGCCAGCAGCTTAGGTAGTGCAGGGCGGAACACTGAAGCTTTCTTT.

This clonotype has at least ten counts. The genes are TRBV14 and TRBJ2-5; D not resolved. Germline V gives CDR1 SGHDN, CDR2 FVKESK. Trimming stripped 1 base from V and 1 base from J, with 10 bases between. The CDR3 totals 15 residues. In DNA, the CDR3 is TGTGCCAGCAGCCAAGGTTTACGTATCCAAGAGACCCAGTACTTC. Translation gives CASSQGLRIQETQYF.

This clonotype has ten or more counts. This chain links TRBV4-2 with TRBJ2-1, with 8 bases aligning to TRBD2. V dropped 1 base and J dropped 11; count of bases not matched to a gene: 7. Germline-derived CDR1 and CDR2 are LGHNA and YNFKEQ. The CDR3 runs 14 residues. This CDR3 is CASSQAGTRKKQFF. In nucleotides, the CDR3 is TGTGCCAGCAGCCAAGCCGGGACTAGGAAGAAGCAGTTCTTC.

Many counts were recorded for this clonotype. J is TRBJ2-2 and V is TRBV20-1, with 10 bases that match TRBD2. This CDR3 is built from 14 residues. Germline V gene data show CDR1 as DFQATT and CDR2 as SNEGSKA (reference sequence). Trimming removed 3 bases from V and 5 bases from J; junction bases left unmatched: 3. The CDR3: CSASLAGGTGELFF. The CDR3 region has the DNA TGCAGTGCTAGCTTAGCGGGAGGTACCGGGGAGCTGTTTTTT.

This clonotype was counted ten times or more. V and J are TRBV4-3 and TRBJ2-5; the D gene is possibly TRBD1 (5 bases). The CDR3 sequence is 15 residues long. The V gene's germline CDR1 is LGHNA and CDR2 YSLEER. V was cut by 0 bases and J by 5 bases, with 13 bases left in between. CDR3 bases: TGCGCCAGCAGCCAAGAGACCTGGGGCCCGGAGACCCAGTACTTC. It translates to CASSQETWGPETQYF.